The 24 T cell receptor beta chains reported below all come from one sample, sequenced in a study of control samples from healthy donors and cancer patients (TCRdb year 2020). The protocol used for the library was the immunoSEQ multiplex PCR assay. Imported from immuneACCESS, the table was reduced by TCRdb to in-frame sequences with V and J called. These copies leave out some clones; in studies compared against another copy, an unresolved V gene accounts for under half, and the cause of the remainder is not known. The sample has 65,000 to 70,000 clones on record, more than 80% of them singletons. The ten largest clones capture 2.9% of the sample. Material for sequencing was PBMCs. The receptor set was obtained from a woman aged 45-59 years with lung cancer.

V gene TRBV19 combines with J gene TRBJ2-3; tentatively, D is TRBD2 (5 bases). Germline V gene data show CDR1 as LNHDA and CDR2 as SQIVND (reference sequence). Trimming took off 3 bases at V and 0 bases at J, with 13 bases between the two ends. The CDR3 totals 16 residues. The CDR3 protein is CASSIGRGLSTDTQYF. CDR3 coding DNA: TGTGCCAGTAGTATCGGTAGAGGGCTTAGCACAGATACGCAGTATTTT.

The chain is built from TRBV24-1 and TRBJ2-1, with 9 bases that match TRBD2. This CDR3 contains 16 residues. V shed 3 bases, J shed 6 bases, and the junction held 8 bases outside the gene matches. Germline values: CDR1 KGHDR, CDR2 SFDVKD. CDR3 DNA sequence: TGTGCCACCAGTGATCTAGGGACTAGCTTAGTCAATGAGCAGTTCTTC. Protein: CATSDLGTSLVNEQFF.

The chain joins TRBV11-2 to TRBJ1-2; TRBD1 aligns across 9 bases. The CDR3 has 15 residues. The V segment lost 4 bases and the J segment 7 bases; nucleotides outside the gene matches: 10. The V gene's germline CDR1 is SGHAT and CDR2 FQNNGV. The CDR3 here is CASSSLRTGEVGYTF. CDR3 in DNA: TGTGCCAGCAGCTCACTACGGACAGGGGAGGTTGGCTACACCTTC.

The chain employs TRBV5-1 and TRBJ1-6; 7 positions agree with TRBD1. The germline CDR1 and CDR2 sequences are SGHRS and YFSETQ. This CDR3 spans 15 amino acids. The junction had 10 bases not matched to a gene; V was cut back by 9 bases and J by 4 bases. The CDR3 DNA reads TGCGCCACCTCCAGGACAGGAGATTATAATTCACCCCTCCACTTT. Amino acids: CATSRTGDYNSPLHF. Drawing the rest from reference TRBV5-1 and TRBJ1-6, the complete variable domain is KAGVTQTPRYLIKTRGQQVTLSCSPISGHRSVSWYQQTPGQGLQFLFEYFSETQRNKGNFPGRFSGRQFSNSRSEMNVSTLELGDSALYLCATSRTGDYNSPLHFGNGTRLTVT.

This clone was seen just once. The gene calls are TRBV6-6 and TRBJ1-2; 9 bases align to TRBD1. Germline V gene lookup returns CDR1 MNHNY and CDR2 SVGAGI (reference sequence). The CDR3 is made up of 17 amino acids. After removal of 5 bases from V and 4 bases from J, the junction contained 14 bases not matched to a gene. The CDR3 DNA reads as TGTGCCAGCAGTCCTAGCTGGTTCGCGGACAGGGGCTATGGCTACACCTTC. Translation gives CASSPSWFADRGYGYTF.

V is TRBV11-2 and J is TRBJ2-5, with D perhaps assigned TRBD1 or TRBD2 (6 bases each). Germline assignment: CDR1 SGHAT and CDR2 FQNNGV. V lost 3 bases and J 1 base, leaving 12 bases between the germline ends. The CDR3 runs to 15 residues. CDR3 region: CASSFWGATQETQYF. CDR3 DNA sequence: TGTGCCAGCAGCTTCTGGGGGGCCACCCAAGAGACCCAGTACTTC.

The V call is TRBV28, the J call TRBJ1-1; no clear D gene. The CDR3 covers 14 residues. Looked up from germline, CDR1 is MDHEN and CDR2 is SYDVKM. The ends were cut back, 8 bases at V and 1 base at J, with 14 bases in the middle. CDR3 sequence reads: CASVTFEGNTEAFF. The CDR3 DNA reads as TGTGCCAGCGTTACGTTTGAAGGGAACACTGAAGCTTTCTTT.

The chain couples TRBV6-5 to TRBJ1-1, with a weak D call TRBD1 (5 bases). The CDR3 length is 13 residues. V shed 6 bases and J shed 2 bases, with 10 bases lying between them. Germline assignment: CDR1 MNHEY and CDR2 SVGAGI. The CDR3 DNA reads TGTGCCAGCAGCCCGGGGGGAAACACTGAAGCTTTCTTT. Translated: CASSPGGNTEAFF.

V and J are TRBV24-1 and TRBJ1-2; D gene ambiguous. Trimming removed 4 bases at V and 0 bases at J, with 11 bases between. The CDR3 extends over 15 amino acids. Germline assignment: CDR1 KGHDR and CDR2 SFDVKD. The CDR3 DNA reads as TGTGCCACCAGTGACCCTCGGGTCTCTAACTATGGCTACACCTTC. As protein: CATSDPRVSNYGYTF.

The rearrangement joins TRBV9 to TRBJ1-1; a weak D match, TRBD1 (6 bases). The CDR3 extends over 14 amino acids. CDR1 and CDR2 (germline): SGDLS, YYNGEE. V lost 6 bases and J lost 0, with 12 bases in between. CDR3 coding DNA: TGTGCCAGCACCTTAGGACAGATGAACACTGAAGCTTTCTTT. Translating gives CASTLGQMNTEAFF.

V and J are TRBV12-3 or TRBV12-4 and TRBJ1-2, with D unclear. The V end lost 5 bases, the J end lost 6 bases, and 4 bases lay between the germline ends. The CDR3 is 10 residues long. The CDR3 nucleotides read TGTGCCAGCAGTAAAAATGGCTACACCTTC. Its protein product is CASSKNGYTF.

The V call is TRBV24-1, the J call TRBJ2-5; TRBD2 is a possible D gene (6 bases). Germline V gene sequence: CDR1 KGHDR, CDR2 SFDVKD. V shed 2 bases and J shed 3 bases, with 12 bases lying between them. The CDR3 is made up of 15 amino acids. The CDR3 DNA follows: TGTGCCACCAGTGATTACGGGGGTATCAAAGAGACCCAGTACTTC. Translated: CATSDYGGIKETQYF.

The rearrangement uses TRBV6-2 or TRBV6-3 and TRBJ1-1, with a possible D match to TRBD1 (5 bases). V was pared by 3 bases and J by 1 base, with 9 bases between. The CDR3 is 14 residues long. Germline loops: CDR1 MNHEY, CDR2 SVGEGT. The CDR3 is CASSYSGRNTEAFF. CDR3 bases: TGTGCCAGCAGTTATTCGGGACGGAACACTGAAGCTTTCTTT.

DNA of the CDR3: TGTGCCAGCAGCCGACAGGGGGTGAGCGATGAGCAGTTCTTC. The encoded protein is CASSRQGVSDEQFF. The J gene is TRBJ2-1, the V gene TRBV3-1 (or the pseudogene TRBV3-2), with 9 bases aligning to TRBD1. Germline V gene data show CDR1 as LGHDT and CDR2 as YNNKEL (reference sequence). The trim removed 4 bases at V and 8 bases at J, leaving 6 bases unmatched. The CDR3 is made up of 14 amino acids.

The DNA for the CDR3 is TGTGCCAGCAGTGAATCGGGACGGAAGGCCCACGAGCAGTACTTC. Translated: CASSESGRKAHEQYF. The chain uses TRBV25-1 and TRBJ2-7; TRBD1 or TRBD2 may be the D gene (5 bases each). Germline V lookup: CDR1 MGHDK, CDR2 SYGVNS. Trimming shortened V by 1 base and J by 5 bases, and 15 bases separated the two germline ends. The length of the CDR3 is 15 residues.

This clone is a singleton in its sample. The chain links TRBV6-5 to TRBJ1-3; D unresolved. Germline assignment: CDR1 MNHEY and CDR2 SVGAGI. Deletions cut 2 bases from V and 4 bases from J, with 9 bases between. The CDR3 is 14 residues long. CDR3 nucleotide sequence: TGTGCCAGCAGTTACGGGCCACGAGGAAACACCATATATTTT. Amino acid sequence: CASSYGPRGNTIYF.

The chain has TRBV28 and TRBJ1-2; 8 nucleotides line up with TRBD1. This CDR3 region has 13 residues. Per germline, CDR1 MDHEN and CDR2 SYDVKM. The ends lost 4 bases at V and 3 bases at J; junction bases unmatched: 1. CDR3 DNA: TGTGCCAGCAGTTGGGGACAGGACTATGGCTACACCTTC. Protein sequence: CASSWGQDYGYTF.

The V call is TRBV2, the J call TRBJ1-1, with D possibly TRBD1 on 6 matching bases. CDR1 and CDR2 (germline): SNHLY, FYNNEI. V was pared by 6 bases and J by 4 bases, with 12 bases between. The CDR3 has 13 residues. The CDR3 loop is CASRRTGPTEAFF. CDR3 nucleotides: TGTGCCAGCAGACGAACAGGGCCCACTGAAGCTTTCTTT. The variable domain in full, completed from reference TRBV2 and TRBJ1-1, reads EPEVTQTPSHQVTQMGQEVILRCVPISNHLYFYWYRQILGQKVEFLVSFYNNEISEKSEIFDDQFSVERPDGSNFTLKIRSTKLEDSAMYFCASRRTGPTEAFFGQGTRLTVV.

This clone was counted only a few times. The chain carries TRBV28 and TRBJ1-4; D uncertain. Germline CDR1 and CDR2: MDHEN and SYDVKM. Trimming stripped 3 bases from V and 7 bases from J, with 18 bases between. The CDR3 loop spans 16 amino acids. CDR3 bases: TGTGCCAGCAGTTTCCCCCAGCAGCCCGCTATTGAAAAACTGTTTTTT. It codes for CASSFPQQPAIEKLFF.

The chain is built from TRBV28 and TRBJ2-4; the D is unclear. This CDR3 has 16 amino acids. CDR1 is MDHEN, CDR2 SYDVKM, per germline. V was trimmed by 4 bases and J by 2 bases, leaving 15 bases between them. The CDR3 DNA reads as TGTGCCAGCAGTTCGTCAGCCATCTCGCCCAAAAACATTCAGTACTTC. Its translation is CASSSSAISPKNIQYF.

The CDR3 DNA sequence: TGTGCCAGCAGTCCCAGACACCTTAGCAATCAGCCCCAGCATTTT. Translating it yields CASSPRHLSNQPQHF. This rearrangement joins TRBV6-6 to TRBJ1-5; D ambiguous. CDR3 length equals 15 residues. Between the trimmed V and J ends, which lost 5 bases and 0 bases, there was a span of 11 bases. Germline loops: CDR1 MNHNY, CDR2 SVGAGI (reference sequence).

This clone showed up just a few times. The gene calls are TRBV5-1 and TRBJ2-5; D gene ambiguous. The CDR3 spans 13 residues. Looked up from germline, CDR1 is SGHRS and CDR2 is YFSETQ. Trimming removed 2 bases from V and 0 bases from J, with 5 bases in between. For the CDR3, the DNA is TGCGCCAGCAGCTTATCGTACCAAGAGACCCAGTACTTC. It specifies CASSLSYQETQYF.

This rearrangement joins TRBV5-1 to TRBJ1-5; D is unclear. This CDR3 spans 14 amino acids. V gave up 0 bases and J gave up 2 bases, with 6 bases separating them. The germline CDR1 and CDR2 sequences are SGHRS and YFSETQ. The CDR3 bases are TGCGCCAGCAGCTTGGATGGACGCAATCAGCCCCAGCATTTT. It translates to CASSLDGRNQPQHF.

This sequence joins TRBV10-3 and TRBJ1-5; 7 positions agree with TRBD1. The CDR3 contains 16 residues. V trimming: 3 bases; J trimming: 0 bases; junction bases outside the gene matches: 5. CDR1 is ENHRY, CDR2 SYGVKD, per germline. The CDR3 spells CAISESGGLSNQPQHF. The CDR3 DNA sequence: TGTGCCATCAGTGAATCAGGGGGGCTTAGCAATCAGCCCCAGCATTTT.